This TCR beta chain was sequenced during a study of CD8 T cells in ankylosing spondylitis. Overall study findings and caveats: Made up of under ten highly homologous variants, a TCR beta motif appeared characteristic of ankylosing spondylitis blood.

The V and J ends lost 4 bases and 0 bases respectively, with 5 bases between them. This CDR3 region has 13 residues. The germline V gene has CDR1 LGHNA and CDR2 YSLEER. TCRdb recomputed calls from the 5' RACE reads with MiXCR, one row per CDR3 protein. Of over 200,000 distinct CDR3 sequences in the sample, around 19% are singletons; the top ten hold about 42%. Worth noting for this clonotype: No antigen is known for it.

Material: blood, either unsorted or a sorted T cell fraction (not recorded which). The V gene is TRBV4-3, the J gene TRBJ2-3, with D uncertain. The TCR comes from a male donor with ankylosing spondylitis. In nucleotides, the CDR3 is TGCGCCAGCAGCCCAAGTAGCACAGATACGCAGTATTTT. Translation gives CASSPSSTDTQYF.